These T cell receptor beta chains were read from a single sample in a study of blood T cell repertoires in COVID-19. Measured with immunoSEQ multiplex PCR; TCRdb has only the in-frame clones, and not every one. The sample contains around 300,000 clones, over 75% of which appear only once. The sequencing sample was made of peripheral blood. The receptors derive from a human donor in a cohort sampled during active COVID-19. Each CDR3 is given with its conserved first and last residue. The D gene is left open where the match is weak. Size tells how often a clone was seen (once, few, many) or the class of an expanded clone, and some rows leave it out.

j_call,d_call,v_call,clone_size,cdr3_nt,cdr3_aa
TRBJ1-2,TRBD1,TRBV2,-,TGTGCCAGCAGCCTTGACAGGGACCCGCTCTATGGCTACACCTTC,CASSLDRDPLYGYTF
TRBJ1-4,-,TRBV28,-,-,CASSFGPGSENEKLFF
TRBJ2-7,-,TRBV14,-,TGTGCCAGCAGCCAAGATCAGTACCCCTCGAAGCAGTACTTC,CASSQDQYPSKQYF
TRBJ2-5,TRBD1,TRBV6-5,-,TGTGCCAGCACCCAACCTACAGGGGGCGGGAAGACCCAGTACTTC,CASTQPTGGGKTQYF
TRBJ2-7,TRBD1,TRBV3-1/TRBV3-2,-,TGTGCCAGCAGCCCTCTCGGGACAGCCTACGAGCAGTACTTC,CASSPLGTAYEQYF
TRBJ2-3,-,TRBV6-6,-,TGTGCCAGCAGTTACGTACAGGGTCCCGATACGCAGTATTTT,CASSYVQGPDTQYF
TRBJ1-5,-,TRBV6-5,many,TGTGCCAGCAGGCAGGGTACCAGCAATCAGCCCCAGCATTTT,CASRQGTSNQPQHF
TRBJ2-1,TRBD2,TRBV28,-,TGTGCCGTTAGCGGGAGGAGGGGGGGCTCCTACAATGAGCAGTTCTTC,CAVSGRRGGSYNEQFF
TRBJ2-3,-,TRBV5-4,-,TGTGCCAGCAGCCCCGGAGGGGTTGGAGATACGCAGTATTTT,CASSPGGVGDTQYF
TRBJ1-1,TRBD1,TRBV7-9,-,TGTGCCACCACGGACAGGGTGAACACTGAAGCTTTCTTT,CATTDRVNTEAFF
TRBJ2-3,TRBD2,TRBV6-2/TRBV6-3,-,TGTGCCAGCAGTTCTATGGGGACTACCGGGACGACAGATACGCAGTATTTT,CASSSMGTTGTTDTQYF
TRBJ2-5,-,TRBV5-1,-,TGCGCCAGCAGCTTACAGGGAGCGTACCAAGAGACCCAGTACTTC,CASSLQGAYQETQYF
TRBJ2-3,TRBD2,TRBV2,-,TGTGCCAGTTTGGGCCGGGCTAGCGGGTTAGATACGCAGTATTTT,CASLGRASGLDTQYF
TRBJ2-6,TRBD1,TRBV5-4,-,TGTGCCAGCAGCCCAGGACAGGGGGCCTCTGGGGCCAACGTCCTGACTTTC,CASSPGQGASGANVLTF
TRBJ2-2,-,TRBV5-6,-,TGTGCCAGCAGCTTGTTTAGAGCGAACACCGGGGAGCTGTTTTTT,CASSLFRANTGELFF